This TCR beta chain was recorded in a study of T cell responses to AZD1222 COVID-19 vaccine (dated by TCRdb to the early 2020s). Concerning the study at large: TCR sequencing was performed for about 250 trial participants, of whom roughly 200 were given two doses of AZD1222 and around 26 were given two doses of MenACWY control vaccine. Enrollment into the trials was organized by age into subgroups of 18-55, 56-69 and 70-plus years, and those subgroups contained roughly 160, 29 and 62 TCR-sequenced participants, respectively. Results the study describes overall, beyond this receptor: Reportedly, close to half of the unique spike-specific TCRs recognized epitopes lying outside the regions that are mutated in the B.1.351 and B.1.1.7 variants. The vaccine-associated CD4 TCRs covered the entire spike protein, and the dominant responses fell in regions 160-218 and 743-854. The 56-69-year group was small, and its depth increase did not reach significance, likely because of low power. Because no day 14 peak-response samples were available, the repertoires could be characterized only after the peak T cell response. A significant rise in spike-specific TCR breadth and depth was observed after two AZD1222 doses relative to day 0 and relative to MenACWY recipients. Conclusions about previously exposed vaccinees were limited because only six AZD1222 recipients were SARS-CoV-2 seropositive at baseline. Participants were mostly white British, with more females than males. The authors suggested clonal diversity may have been underestimated.

The sample's time point label is to be understood as: about 28 days (+/-7) after the second vaccine dose. Because spike-specific TCR depth and breadth did not differ between the two schedules, AZD1222 recipients who got a second dose at roughly 4 weeks were pooled with those who got a second dose at roughly 12 weeks. Vaccinee samples were obtained from the UK trials COV001 and COV002, which included a single-blind randomized controlled phase 2/3 trial of AZD1222 (ChAdOx1 nCoV-19) in healthy adults. Trial participant PBMC samples were collected at day 0 and day 28 after the second dose for TCRbeta chain sequencing. The CDR3 contains 18 residues, cysteine and phenylalanine counted. Solely the CDR3 DNA is kept, with 54 bases framed from the first base. The CDR1 and CDR2 encoded by the germline V gene (reference sequence) are LNHDA and SQIVND. Trimming at the junction amounts to 7 bases on V and 4 bases on J, and the germline ends lie 26 bases apart.

The CDR3 regions of human TCRbeta chains were analyzed by immunosequencing. On the authors' methods: Repertoire TCRs were matched against a reference library of SARS-CoV-2-specific TCRs generated with the MIRA antigen-specificity platform. Breadth was defined as the fraction of unique TCRs that were SARS-CoV-2-associated, and depth was defined as the fraction of total T cells that were SARS-CoV-2-associated. Using the MIRA data, every spike-specific TCR was mapped to the spike region that the TCR reacted to and assigned to either a CD4 or a CD8 class. Log10-transformed breadth and depth values were compared by one-way ANOVA with Sidak's multiple comparisons tests. As stored in TCRdb, this immuneACCESS dataset retains in-frame rearrangements with V and J assigned. A fraction of the clones does not appear; measured against another copy, unresolved V genes explain less than half of the discrepancy, and the remainder lacks a known reason. V and J calls and clone size are given by that table; D and trimming were obtained from the DNA. The sample table lists over 85,000 clones, around nine tenths of them with a count of one. About a sixth of the sample lies in the top ten.

With regard to this clone: The clone's antigen remains unknown. No much larger clone is present one base from it, and per-base qualities are unavailable.

The specimen was peripheral blood, collected 28 days after the second AZD1222 dose. Recombination connected TRBV19 to TRBJ1-5, with TRBD1 as a weak D call on 5 bases. The TCR comes from an adult who received the AZD1222 COVID-19 vaccine. The CDR3: CASTYLPPGVSWNQPQHF. The base sequence is TGTGCCAGTACTTACTTACCGCCGGGGGTATCGTGGAATCAGCCCCAGCATTTT.